The TCR beta chain under discussion was sequenced for a study of blood T cell repertoires in COVID-19. Study information: Donors in the United States, Italy and Spain gave samples during acute or convalescent COVID-19. PBMCs, B-cell-depleted T cells, or T cells provided the cDNA or gDNA that made up the material.

This CDR3 has 16 amino acids. J gave up 4 bases and V 3 bases, and 5 bases lay outside the gene matches. The germline V gene encodes CDR1 LNHNV and CDR2 YYDKDF (reference sequence). Data came from immunoSEQ multiplex PCR; TCRdb stores just in-frame clones and leaves some out. The sample lists some 340,000 clones; 83% were seen once. The chain couples TRBV15 to TRBJ2-5; 13 bases align to TRBD2. The source material was peripheral blood. This TCR was sampled from a man aged 25 to 45 with active or convalescent COVID-19. The CDR3 region is CATSRQLAGGGETQYF. The CDR3 DNA is TGTGCCACCAGCAGGCAACTAGCGGGAGGGGGAGAGACCCAGTACTTC.